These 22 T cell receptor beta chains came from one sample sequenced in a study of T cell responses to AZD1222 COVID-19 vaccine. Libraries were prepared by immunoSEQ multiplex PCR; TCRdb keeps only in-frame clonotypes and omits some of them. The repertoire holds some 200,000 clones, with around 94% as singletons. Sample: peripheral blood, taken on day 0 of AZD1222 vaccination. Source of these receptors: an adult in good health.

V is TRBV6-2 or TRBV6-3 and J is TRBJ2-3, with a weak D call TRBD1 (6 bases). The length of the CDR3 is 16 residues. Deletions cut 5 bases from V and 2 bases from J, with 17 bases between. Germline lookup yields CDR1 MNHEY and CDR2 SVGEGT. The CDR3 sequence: CASSPARQELTDTQYF. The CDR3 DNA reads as TGTGCCAGCAGTCCGGCCCGACAGGAGCTCACAGATACGCAGTATTTT.

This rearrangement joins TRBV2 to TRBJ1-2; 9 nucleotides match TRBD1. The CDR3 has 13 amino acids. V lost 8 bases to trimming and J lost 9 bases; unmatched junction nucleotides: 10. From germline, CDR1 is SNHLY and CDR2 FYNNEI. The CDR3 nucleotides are TGTGCCAGCGGCCGGGACAGGGAAGTGAGCTACACCTTC. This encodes CASGRDREVSYTF. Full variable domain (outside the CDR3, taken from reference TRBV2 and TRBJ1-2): EPEVTQTPSHQVTQMGQEVILRCVPISNHLYFYWYRQILGQKVEFLVSFYNNEISEKSEIFDDQFSVERPDGSNFTLKIRSTKLEDSAMYFCASGRDREVSYTFGSGTRLTVV.

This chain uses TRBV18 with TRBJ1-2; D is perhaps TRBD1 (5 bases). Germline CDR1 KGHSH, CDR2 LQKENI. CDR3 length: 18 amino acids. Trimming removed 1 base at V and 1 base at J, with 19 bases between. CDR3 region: CASSPRFLGQIHNYGYTF. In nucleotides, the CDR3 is TGTGCCAGCTCACCACGGTTTCTGGGGCAGATACATAACTATGGCTACACCTTC.

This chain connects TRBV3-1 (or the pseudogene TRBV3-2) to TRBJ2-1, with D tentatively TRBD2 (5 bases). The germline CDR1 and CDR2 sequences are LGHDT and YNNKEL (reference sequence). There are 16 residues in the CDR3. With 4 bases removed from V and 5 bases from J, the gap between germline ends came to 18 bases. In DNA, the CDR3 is TGTGCCAGCAGCCCCAGCAGGCGGAGGAGTAACAATGAGCAGTTCTTC. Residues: CASSPSRRRSNNEQFF.

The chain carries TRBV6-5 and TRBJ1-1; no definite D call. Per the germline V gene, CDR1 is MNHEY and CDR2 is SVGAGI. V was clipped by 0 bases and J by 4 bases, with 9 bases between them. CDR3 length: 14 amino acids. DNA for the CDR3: TGTGCCAGCAGTTACTCCCACAGTTCCACTGAAGCTTTCTTT. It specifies CASSYSHSSTEAFF.

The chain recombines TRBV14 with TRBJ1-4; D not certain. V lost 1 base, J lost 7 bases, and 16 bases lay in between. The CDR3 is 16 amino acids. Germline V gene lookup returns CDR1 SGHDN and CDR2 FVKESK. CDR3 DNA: TGTGCCAGCAGCCAAGGTTGGACGTTGGACGGTGAAAAACTGTTTTTT. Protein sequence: CASSQGWTLDGEKLFF. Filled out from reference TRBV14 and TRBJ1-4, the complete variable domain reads EAGVTQFPSHSVIEKGQTVTLRCDPISGHDNLYWYRRVMGKEIKFLLHFVKESKQDESGMPNNRFLAERTGGTYSTLKVQPAELEDSGVYFCASSQGWTLDGEKLFFGSGTQLSVL.

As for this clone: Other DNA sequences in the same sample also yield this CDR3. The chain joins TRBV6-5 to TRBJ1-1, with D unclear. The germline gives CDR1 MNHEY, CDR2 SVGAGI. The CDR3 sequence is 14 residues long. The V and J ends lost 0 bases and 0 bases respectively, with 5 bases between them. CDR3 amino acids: CASSYSTLNTEAFF. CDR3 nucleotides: TGTGCCAGCAGTTACTCAACCTTGAACACTGAAGCTTTCTTT.

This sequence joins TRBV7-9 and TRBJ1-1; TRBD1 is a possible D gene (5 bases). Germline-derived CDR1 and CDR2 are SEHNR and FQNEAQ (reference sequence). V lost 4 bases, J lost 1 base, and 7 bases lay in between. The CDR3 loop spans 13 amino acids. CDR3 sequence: CASSSGTNTEAFF. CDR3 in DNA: TGTGCCAGCAGCTCCGGGACGAACACTGAAGCTTTCTTT. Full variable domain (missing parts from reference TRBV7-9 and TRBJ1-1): DTGVSQNPRHKITKRGQNVTFRCDPISEHNRLYWYRQTLGQGPEFLTYFQNEAQLEKSRLLSDRFSAERPKGSFSTLEIQRTEQGDSAMYLCASSSGTNTEAFFGQGTRLTVV.

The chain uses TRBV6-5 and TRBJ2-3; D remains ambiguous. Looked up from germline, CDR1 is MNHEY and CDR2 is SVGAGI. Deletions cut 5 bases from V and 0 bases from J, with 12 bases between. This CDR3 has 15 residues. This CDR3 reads CASSRSARSTDTQYF. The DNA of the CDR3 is TGTGCCAGCAGTCGGTCCGCCCGTAGCACAGATACGCAGTATTTT.

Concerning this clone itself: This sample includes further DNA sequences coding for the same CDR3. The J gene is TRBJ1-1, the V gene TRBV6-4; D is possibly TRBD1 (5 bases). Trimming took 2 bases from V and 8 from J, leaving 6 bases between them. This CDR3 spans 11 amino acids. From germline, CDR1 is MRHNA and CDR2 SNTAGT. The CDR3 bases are TGTGCCAGCAGTGACGGGGGGGAAGCTTTCTTT. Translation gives CASSDGGEAFF.

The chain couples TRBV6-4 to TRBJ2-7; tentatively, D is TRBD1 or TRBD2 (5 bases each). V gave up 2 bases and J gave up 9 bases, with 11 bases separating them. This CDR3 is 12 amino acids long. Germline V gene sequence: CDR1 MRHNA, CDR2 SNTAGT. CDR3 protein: CASSDGWGRQYF. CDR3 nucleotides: TGTGCCAGCAGTGACGGGTGGGGGAGGCAGTACTTC.

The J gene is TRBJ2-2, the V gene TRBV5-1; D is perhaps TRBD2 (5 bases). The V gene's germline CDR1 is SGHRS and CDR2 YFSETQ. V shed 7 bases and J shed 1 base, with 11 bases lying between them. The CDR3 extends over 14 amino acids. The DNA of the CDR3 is TGCGCCAGCGGCGGGCGAGGGAACACCGGGGAGCTGTTTTTT. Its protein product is CASGGRGNTGELFF.

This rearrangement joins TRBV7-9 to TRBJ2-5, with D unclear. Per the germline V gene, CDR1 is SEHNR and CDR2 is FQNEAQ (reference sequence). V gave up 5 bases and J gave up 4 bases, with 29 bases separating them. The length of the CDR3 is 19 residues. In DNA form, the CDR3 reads TGTGCCAGCAGCCCTAAGCCCCATCTCCAGGTTTTCCCCCCAGAGACCCAGTACTTC. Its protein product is CASSPKPHLQVFPPETQYF.

This CDR3 is CAISEEIQYGYTF. As DNA, the CDR3 is TGTGCCATCAGTGAGGAGATCCAGTATGGCTACACCTTC. V and J are TRBV10-3 and TRBJ1-2; D unresolved. From germline, CDR1 is ENHRY and CDR2 SYGVKD. Trimming shortened V by 2 bases and J by 5 bases, and 9 bases separated the two germline ends. This CDR3 has 13 amino acids.

The CDR3 spells CASSPGGSSYNEQFF. CDR3 DNA: TGCGCCAGCAGCCCCGGGGGTAGCTCCTACAATGAGCAGTTCTTC. The chain uses TRBV5-1 and TRBJ2-1, with D possibly matching TRBD2 (6 bases). The germline V and J ends were trimmed by 4 bases and 0 bases, with 11 bases remaining between them. The CDR3 loop spans 15 amino acids. Germline V gene lookup returns CDR1 SGHRS and CDR2 YFSETQ.

The CDR3 reads CASGLSGVVGSSSDTQYF. The CDR3 DNA is TGTGCTAGTGGTTTGAGTGGAGTGGTTGGGTCAAGTTCAGATACGCAGTATTTT. This chain uses TRBV12-5 with TRBJ2-3; D is unclear. The V end lost 2 bases, the J end lost 4 bases, and 22 bases lay between the germline ends. The CDR3 contains 18 residues. CDR1 and CDR2 from the germline V gene are LGHNT and FRNRAP.

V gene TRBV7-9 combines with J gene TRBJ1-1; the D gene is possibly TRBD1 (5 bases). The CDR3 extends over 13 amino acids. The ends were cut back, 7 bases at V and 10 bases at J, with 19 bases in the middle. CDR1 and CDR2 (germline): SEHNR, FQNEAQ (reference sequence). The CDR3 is CASKGIKKMGAFF. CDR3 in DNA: TGTGCCAGCAAGGGGATAAAGAAGATGGGAGCTTTCTTT.

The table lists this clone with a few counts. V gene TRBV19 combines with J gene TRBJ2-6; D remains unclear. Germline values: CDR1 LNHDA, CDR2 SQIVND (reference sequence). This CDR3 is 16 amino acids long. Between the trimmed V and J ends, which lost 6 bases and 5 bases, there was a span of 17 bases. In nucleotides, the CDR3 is TGTGCCAGTAGGAGAATGTCTGGAAGTCGGGCCAACGTCCTGACTTTC. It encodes CASRRMSGSRANVLTF. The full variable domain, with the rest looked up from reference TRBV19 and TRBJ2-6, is DGGITQSPKYLFRKEGQNVTLSCEQNLNHDAMYWYRQDPGQGLRLIYYSQIVNDFQKGDIAEGYSVSREKKESFPLTVTSAQKNPTAFYLCASRRMSGSRANVLTFGAGSRLTVL.

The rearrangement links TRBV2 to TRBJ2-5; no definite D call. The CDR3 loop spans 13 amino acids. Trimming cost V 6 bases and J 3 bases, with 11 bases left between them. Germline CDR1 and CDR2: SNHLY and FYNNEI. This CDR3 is CASRSRTEETQYF. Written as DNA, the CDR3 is TGTGCCAGCAGGTCCCGGACGGAAGAGACCCAGTACTTC.

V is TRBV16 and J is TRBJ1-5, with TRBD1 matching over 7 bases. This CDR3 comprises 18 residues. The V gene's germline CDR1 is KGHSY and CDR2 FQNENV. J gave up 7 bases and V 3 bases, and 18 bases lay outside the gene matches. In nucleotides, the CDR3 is TGTGCCAGCAGCCACTTCGGGGGAGGGGGCGGCTTGGGACAGCCCCAGCATTTT. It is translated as CASSHFGGGGGLGQPQHF.

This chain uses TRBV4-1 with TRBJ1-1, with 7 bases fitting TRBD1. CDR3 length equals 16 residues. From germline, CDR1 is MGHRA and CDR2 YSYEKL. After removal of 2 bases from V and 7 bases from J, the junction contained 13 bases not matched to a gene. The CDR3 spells CASSQPLSRTGYEAFF. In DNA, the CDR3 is TGCGCCAGCAGCCAACCTCTCTCGAGGACAGGCTATGAAGCTTTCTTT.

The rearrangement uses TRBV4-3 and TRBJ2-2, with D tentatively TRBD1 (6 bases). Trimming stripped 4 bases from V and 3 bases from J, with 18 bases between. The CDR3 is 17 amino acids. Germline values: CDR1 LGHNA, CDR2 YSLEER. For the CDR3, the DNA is TGCGCCAGCAGCCTCCAACGATCGCAGGGGTACACCGGGGAGCTGTTTTTT. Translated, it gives CASSLQRSQGYTGELFF.